The 5 T cell receptor beta chains in this list originate from one sample, sequenced in a study of cytomegalovirus exposure and HLA in healthy donors. Primers: 60 Vbeta forward and 13 Jbeta reverse. Profiling relied on immunoSEQ multiplex PCR, and the TCRdb table lists in-frame clones only, not all of them. The sample consists of around 140,000 clones, around four fifths of them appearing once. The sequencing sample was made of PBMCs. These TCRs come from a middle-aged man in good health and CMV-seronegative.

The chain is built from TRBV19 and TRBJ1-2; D may be TRBD1 (6 bases). The length of the CDR3 is 14 residues. Germline lookup yields CDR1 LNHDA and CDR2 SQIVND (reference sequence). Trimming shortened V by 3 bases and J by 4 bases, and 12 bases separated the two germline ends. The DNA of the CDR3 is TGTGCCAGTAGTATCCCAGGGGCCGGCTATGGCTACACCTTC. This encodes CASSIPGAGYGYTF.

This rearrangement joins TRBV5-8 to TRBJ2-3; 11 nucleotides line up with TRBD1. After removal of 2 bases from V and 3 bases from J, the junction contained 8 bases not matched to a gene. The CDR3 loop spans 17 amino acids. Germline values: CDR1 SGHTS, CDR2 YDEGEE. Here the CDR3 reads CASSLGGGTGGTDTQYF. The DNA for the CDR3 is TGTGCCAGCAGCTTAGGCGGAGGGACAGGGGGAACAGATACGCAGTATTTT.

The rearrangement uses TRBV5-8 and TRBJ2-7; 9 bases fit TRBD1. The V gene end was trimmed by 4 bases and the J gene end by 5 bases; junction bases not matched to a gene: 13. Per the germline V gene, CDR1 is SGHTS and CDR2 is YDEGEE. The CDR3 loop spans 16 amino acids. The CDR3 reads CASSLLFGDRAHEQYF. The CDR3 DNA follows: TGTGCCAGCAGCCTTCTCTTCGGGGACAGGGCCCACGAGCAGTACTTC. The whole variable domain, remainder taken from reference TRBV5-8 and TRBJ2-7, is EAGVTQSPTHLIKTRGQQATLRCSPISGHTSVYWYQQALGLGLQFLLWYDEGEERNRGNFPPRFSGRQFPNYSSELNVNALELEDSALYLCASSLLFGDRAHEQYFGPGTRLTVT.

The chain links TRBV4-3 to TRBJ1-1; D is undetermined. This CDR3 spans 15 amino acids. Trimming shortened V by 0 bases and J by 0 bases, and 8 bases separated the two germline ends. CDR1 is LGHNA, CDR2 YSLEER, per germline. CDR3 in amino acids: CASSQDRELNTEAFF. CDR3 DNA sequence: TGCGCCAGCAGCCAAGATCGGGAGTTGAACACTGAAGCTTTCTTT.

The rearrangement links TRBV19 to TRBJ1-5; 9 bases match TRBD1. The CDR3 has 17 amino acids. Looked up from germline, CDR1 is LNHDA and CDR2 is SQIVND (reference sequence). With V trimmed by 6 bases and J by 4 bases, 13 bases remained unmatched. CDR3 amino acids: CASSNPQGAGANQPQHF. CDR3 nucleotides: TGTGCCAGTAGCAATCCACAGGGGGCGGGTGCAAATCAGCCCCAGCATTTT.